This TCR beta chain was sequenced for a study of technical replicates of blood from a handful of donors. Produced via immunoSEQ multiplex PCR; TCRdb's table is partial and in-frame only. The top ten clones hold 0.2% to 0.25% of a sample with under 110,000 clones, nearly 96% of them seen once. Sequencing was carried out using T cells isolated from PBMCs. The sequence derives from a human donor in good health.

The chain's CDR3 is CASSFNMYTGELFF. For the CDR3, the DNA is TGTGCCAGCAGCTTCAACATGTACACCGGGGAGCTGTTTTTT. The rearrangement joins TRBV5-6 to TRBJ2-2; no reliable D call. Germline assignment: CDR1 SGHDT and CDR2 YYEEEE. The CDR3 contains 14 residues. Deletions cut 2 bases from V and 3 bases from J, with 8 bases between.